The 17 T cell receptor beta chains below come from one sample, sequenced in a study of blood T cell repertoires in COVID-19. This table comes from immunoSEQ multiplex PCR, and its TCRdb copy is limited to in-frame clones, with some not included. This table has more than 300,000 clones, 88% appearing once. Sequenced material: PBMCs or T cells enriched from blood (not recorded which). The source is a woman under 30 who had recovered from COVID-19.

The V and J genes are TRBV7-9 and TRBJ2-1; TRBD2 is a possible D gene (6 bases). The CDR3 covers 16 residues. Germline loops: CDR1 SEHNR, CDR2 FQNEAQ (reference sequence). Between the trimmed V and J ends, which lost 1 base and 4 bases, there was a span of 14 bases. The CDR3 nucleotides are TGTGCCAGCAGCTTAGGGGGGGATATAGCTTACAATGAGCAGTTCTTC. Its translation is CASSLGGDIAYNEQFF.

The chain recombines TRBV4-2 with TRBJ1-5; D unresolved. Trimming pared 6 bases from V and 0 bases from J, leaving 24 bases between. CDR1 LGHNA and CDR2 YNFKEQ come from the germline V gene. This CDR3 spans 19 amino acids. The CDR3 DNA reads as TGTGCCAGCAGTCGCGCGGTTGACGGGGAGATATATAGCAATCAGCCCCAGCATTTT. Its translation is CASSRAVDGEIYSNQPQHF.

V gene TRBV5-4 combines with J gene TRBJ1-1; 9 bases align to TRBD1. CDR1 and CDR2 (germline): SGHNT, YYREEE (reference sequence). V shed 4 bases, J shed 10 bases, and the junction held 17 bases outside the gene matches. CDR3 length equals 16 residues. CDR3: CASSIPGQGAMDGAFF. The DNA for the CDR3 is TGTGCCAGCAGCATACCGGGACAGGGTGCGATGGATGGAGCTTTCTTT.

The CDR3 DNA is TGTGCCAGCAGGACAGCTAATCAGCCCCAGCATTTT. This encodes CASRTANQPQHF. The chain employs TRBV21-1 and TRBJ1-5; TRBD1 reflects the table's D call only, with no check against the DNA. TRBV21-1 is a pseudogene locus. This CDR3 comprises 12 residues.

The chain combines TRBV3-1 (or the pseudogene TRBV3-2) with TRBJ2-5; maybe TRBD2 (5 bases). Between the trimmed V and J ends, which lost 5 bases and 4 bases, there was a span of 11 bases. CDR1 and CDR2 (germline): LGHDT, YNNKEL (reference sequence). This CDR3 is 13 amino acids long. The CDR3 DNA follows: TGTGCCAGCAGCATTTACGAGGGAGAGACCCAGTACTTC. Translating gives CASSIYEGETQYF.

The chain uses TRBV6-2 or TRBV6-3 and TRBJ2-7; maybe TRBD2 (7 bases). This CDR3 is 17 amino acids long. Germline V gene data show CDR1 as MNHEY and CDR2 as SVGEGT. Trimming shortened V by 2 bases and J by 2 bases, and 19 bases separated the two germline ends. The CDR3 DNA reads TGTGCCAGCAGTTACCTCGGCGGGGGCCCCGGGGCCTACGAGCAGTACTTC. It is translated as CASSYLGGGPGAYEQYF.

The chain uses TRBV29-1 and TRBJ1-4; D possibly corresponds to TRBD1 (5 bases). Germline V CDR1 and CDR2: SQVTM, ANQGSEA. V lost 6 bases to trimming and J lost 5 bases, with 10 bases between them. This CDR3 region has 12 residues. CDR3 nucleotides: TGCAGCGTCGGCAGGGCCAATGAAAAACTGTTTTTT. This encodes CSVGRANEKLFF.

This clone has a single count. The rearrangement joins TRBV5-1 to TRBJ1-1; 10 bases line up with TRBD1. CDR1 is SGHRS and CDR2 is YFSETQ in the germline V gene. This CDR3 is 16 amino acids long. The V gene end was trimmed by 0 bases and the J gene end by 0 bases; junction bases not matched to a gene: 2. DNA for the CDR3: TGCGCCAGCAGCTTGGTCGGGACAGGGGTGAACACTGAAGCTTTCTTT. This encodes CASSLVGTGVNTEAFF.

The chain is built from TRBV5-1 and TRBJ1-5; 8 bases line up with TRBD1. This CDR3 region has 14 residues. The J segment lost 4 bases and the V segment lost 2 bases, leaving 2 bases of the junction unmatched. The germline CDR1 and CDR2 sequences are SGHRS and YFSETQ. The CDR3 bases are TGCGCCAGCAGCTTTACAGGGGGAAATCAGCCCCAGCATTTT. Its protein is CASSFTGGNQPQHF.

The V call is TRBV5-1, the J call TRBJ2-3; TRBD1 is a possible D gene (6 bases). V gave up 4 bases and J gave up 6 bases, with 18 bases separating them. The CDR3 runs 15 residues. CDR1 SGHRS and CDR2 YFSETQ come from the germline V gene. The CDR3 spells CASSIGGRGGDTQYF. CDR3 in DNA: TGCGCCAGCAGCATAGGGGGTCGAGGCGGGGATACGCAGTATTTT. The full variable domain, completed using reference TRBV5-1 and TRBJ2-3, is KAGVTQTPRYLIKTRGQQVTLSCSPISGHRSVSWYQQTPGQGLQFLFEYFSETQRNKGNFPGRFSGRQFSNSRSEMNVSTLELGDSALYLCASSIGGRGGDTQYFGPGTRLTVL.

The V gene is TRBV27, the J gene TRBJ2-1, with 7 bases that match TRBD2. Germline V lookup: CDR1 MNHEY, CDR2 SMNVEV (reference sequence). There are 14 residues in the CDR3. J gave up 7 bases and V 4 bases, and 7 bases lay outside the gene matches. The CDR3: CASSWRGLSNEQFF. In DNA form, the CDR3 reads TGTGCCAGCAGTTGGCGGGGGTTGTCAAATGAGCAGTTCTTC.

This chain uses TRBV28 with TRBJ2-7, with 8 bases matching TRBD1. The J segment lost 6 bases and the V segment lost 5 bases, leaving 12 bases of the junction unmatched. CDR1 MDHEN and CDR2 SYDVKM come from the germline V gene. The CDR3 consists of 15 residues. CDR3: CASSPRTGSRSEQYF. CDR3 DNA: TGTGCCAGCAGTCCGCGGACAGGGAGCCGCTCCGAGCAGTACTTC.

The J gene is TRBJ2-7, the V gene TRBV30; the D is unclear. The CDR3 totals 12 residues. V was cut by 4 bases and J by 4 bases, with 11 bases left in between. Germline CDR1 is GTSNPN and CDR2 is SVGIG (reference sequence). CDR3 loop: CAWTSDTYEQYF. CDR3 sequence (DNA): TGTGCCTGGACCTCCGACACTTACGAGCAGTACTTC.

This rearrangement joins TRBV10-3 to TRBJ2-5; 8 nucleotides align to TRBD2. The trim removed 11 bases at V and 3 bases at J, leaving 2 bases unmatched. Germline CDR1 ENHRY, CDR2 SYGVKD. CDR3 size: 11 residues. The DNA of the CDR3 is TGTGCCCCGGGGGGGGAAGAGACCCAGTACTTC. Translating gives CAPGGEETQYF.

This chain connects TRBV5-4 to TRBJ1-2; perhaps TRBD1 as D (5 bases). The CDR3 length is 15 residues. The germline CDR1 and CDR2 sequences are SGHNT and YYREEE (reference sequence). Trimming pared 0 bases from V and 4 bases from J, leaving 13 bases between. The CDR3 nucleotides read TGTGCCAGCAGCTTGGGACGGGGGATTGGCTATGGCTACACCTTC. Translating it yields CASSLGRGIGYGYTF.

The chain has TRBV5-4 and TRBJ1-4; possible D gene TRBD1, 5 bases. Trimming removed 6 bases from V and 3 bases from J, with 12 bases in between. This CDR3 is built from 14 residues. Germline lookup yields CDR1 SGHNT and CDR2 YYREEE (reference sequence). CDR3: CASTRGAANEKLFF. CDR3 nucleotide sequence: TGTGCCAGCACCCGTGGGGCCGCTAATGAAAAACTGTTTTTT.

The V gene is TRBV24-1, the J gene TRBJ1-2; D unclear. This CDR3 is built from 14 residues. Trimming stripped 3 bases from V and 2 bases from J, with 9 bases between. Germline CDR1 and CDR2: KGHDR and SFDVKD. The CDR3: CATSDTTGNYGYTF. The CDR3 DNA is TGTGCCACCAGTGATACTACGGGGAACTATGGCTACACCTTC.